The sequence of this T cell receptor beta chain was determined in a study of blood T cells in healthy people across ages. The CDR3 spans 20 residues. CDR1 and CDR2 from the germline V gene are LGHNA and YSLEER. A second roughly 6 to 12 cycle PCR used barcoded and J-beta primers. TCRdb reprocessed the 5' RACE reads with MiXCR, giving one entry per CDR3 protein. The sample lists 1.5 million to 2 million distinct CDR3 sequences, approximately 28% occurring once. As concerns this clonotype: Relative to the germline gene, one junction end is altered; a read error may explain this.

Researchers report isolating at least 7 million PBMCs per sample. Sequencing used blood. The TCR sequence derives from a woman aged 30 to 39 in good health. The V gene is TRBV4-3, the J gene TRBJ2-6; 7 positions agree with TRBD1. CDR3 sequence: CASSGMYGTAISSGADVLTF. CDR3 coding DNA: TGCGCCAGCAGCGGGATGTACGGGACAGCGATAAGCTCTGGGGCCGACGTCCTGACTTTC.